A selection of T cell receptor beta chains follows, all from one sample in a study of Graves' ophthalmopathy and Graves' hyperthyroidism. TCRdb recomputed calls from the multiplex PCR reads with MiXCR, one row per CDR3 protein. In the table there are 150,000 or so distinct CDR3 sequences, about two fifths of which are singletons. Sequencing was performed on peripheral blood. These receptors came from a man aged 30 to 39 with Graves' ophthalmopathy. Each CDR3 is given with its conserved first and last residue. Fields, in order: V gene, clone size, D gene, J gene, CDR3 DNA, CDR3 protein. A D gene is named only where the DNA matches it firmly. Clone size appears in some rows only: once, few, many, or a class for an expanded clone.

TRBV6-2/TRBV6-3	-	-	TRBJ1-6	TGTGCCAGCAGTACCCGACAGTGGAATTCACCCCTCCACTTT	CASSTRQWNSPLHF
TRBV3-1	many	-	TRBJ2-7	TGTGCCAGCAGCCAAGAATCCGGGACCCTCTGGGAATACGAGCAGTACTTC	CASSQESGTLWEYEQYF
TRBV9	few	TRBD1	TRBJ1-1	TGTGCCAGCAGCATACAAGGACAGGGGGACACTGAAGCTTTCTTT	CASSIQGQGDTEAFF
TRBV6-5	many	TRBD2	TRBJ2-7	TGTGCCAGCAGTTACTGGGGACTAGGCTCCTACGAGCAGTACTTC	CASSYWGLGSYEQYF
TRBV10-3	-	-	TRBJ1-5	TGTGCCACCTTTAATGGTACAGGGAGCAATCAGCCCCAGCATTTT	CATFNGTGSNQPQHF
TRBV6-5	many	-	TRBJ1-1	TGTGCCAGCAGACCGAGGCTCGGGAACACTGAAGCTTTCTTT	CASRPRLGNTEAFF
TRBV6-5	-	TRBD1	TRBJ2-7	TGTGCCAGCAGTTTACGGGACAGGGGTTACTACGAGCAGTACTTC	CASSLRDRGYYEQYF
TRBV7-2	-	TRBD1	TRBJ1-1	TGTGCCAGCAGCTTAAGAGGGGGCTCTGAAGCTTTCTTT	CASSLRGGSEAFF
TRBV28	many	TRBD2	TRBJ2-4	TGTGCCAGCAGTTGGACTAGAGTCGACATTCAGTACTTC	CASSWTRVDIQYF
TRBV30	-	TRBD2	TRBJ2-5	TGTGCCTGGAGCAGAACCGGGACTAGCGGGAGAAAGACCCAGTACTTC	CAWSRTGTSGRKTQYF
TRBV12-3/TRBV12-4	-	-	TRBJ2-7	TGTGCCAGCAGTATCACCTGGACAGTAAGCGAGGAGCAGTACTTC	CASSITWTVSEEQYF
TRBV6-4	once	TRBD1	TRBJ1-5	TGTGCCAGCAGGGACCCCAACAGGGGGCGAAGACTTGGGAGCAATCAGCCCCAGCATTTT	CASRDPNRGRRLGSNQPQHF
TRBV6-1	-	TRBD2	TRBJ2-7	TGTGCCAGCAGTGAAGCGGGGACTAGGAGGTACGAGCAGTACTTC	CASSEAGTRRYEQYF
TRBV12-3/TRBV12-4	many	-	TRBJ1-5	TGTGCCAGCAGCCAGATAGTAGGCCCCCAGCATTTT	CASSQIVGPQHF
TRBV28	-	TRBD1	TRBJ2-2	TGTGCCACCGAGATGGATAGGGACAGGAACACCGGGGAGCTGTTTTTT	CATEMDRDRNTGELFF